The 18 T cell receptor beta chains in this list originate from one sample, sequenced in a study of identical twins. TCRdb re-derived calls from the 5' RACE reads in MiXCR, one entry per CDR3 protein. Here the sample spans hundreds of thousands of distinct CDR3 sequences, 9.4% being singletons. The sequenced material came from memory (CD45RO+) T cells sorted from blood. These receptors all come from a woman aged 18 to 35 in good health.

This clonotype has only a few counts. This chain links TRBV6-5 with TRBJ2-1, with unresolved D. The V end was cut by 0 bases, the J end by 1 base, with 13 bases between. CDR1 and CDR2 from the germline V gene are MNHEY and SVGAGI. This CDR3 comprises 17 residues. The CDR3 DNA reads TGTGCCAGCAGTTACTCGCTCGGCGGCCTTTCCTACAATGAGCAGTTCTTC. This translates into CASSYSLGGLSYNEQFF.

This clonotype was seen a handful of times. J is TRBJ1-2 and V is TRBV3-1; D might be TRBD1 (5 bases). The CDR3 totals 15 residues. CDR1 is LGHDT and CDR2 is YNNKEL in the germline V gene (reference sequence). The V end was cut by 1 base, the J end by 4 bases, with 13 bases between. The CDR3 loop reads CASSQGLTAGYGYTF. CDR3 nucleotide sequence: TGTGCCAGCAGCCAAGGTCTGACAGCAGGCTATGGCTACACCTTC. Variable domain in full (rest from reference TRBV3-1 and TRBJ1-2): DTAVSQTPKYLVTQMGNDKSIKCEQNLGHDTMYWYKQDSKKFLKIMFSYNNKELIINETVPNRFSPKSPDKAHLNLHINSLELGDSAVYFCASSQGLTAGYGYTFGSGTRLTVV.

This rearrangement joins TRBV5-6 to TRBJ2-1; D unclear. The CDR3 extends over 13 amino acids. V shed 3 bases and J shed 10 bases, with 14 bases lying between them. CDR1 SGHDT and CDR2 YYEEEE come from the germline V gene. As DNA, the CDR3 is TGTGCCAGCAGCTCCGGACGGCGTTTGGAGCAGTTCTTC. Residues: CASSSGRRLEQFF.

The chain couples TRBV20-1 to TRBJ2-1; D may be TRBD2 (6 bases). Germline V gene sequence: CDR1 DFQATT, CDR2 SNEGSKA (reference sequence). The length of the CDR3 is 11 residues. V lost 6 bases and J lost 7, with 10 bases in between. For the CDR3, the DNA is TGCAGTGCCACGACTAGGAATGAGCAGTTCTTC. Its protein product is CSATTRNEQFF.

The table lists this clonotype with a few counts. The CDR3 nucleotides are TGTGCCAGTAAAGCTACCGGGACACACCGTCAAAATGAGCAGTTCTTC. It translates to CASKATGTHRQNEQFF. The rearrangement joins TRBV12-3 or TRBV12-4 to TRBJ2-1, with D possibly being TRBD1 (6 bases). The CDR3 spans 16 residues. V shed 9 bases and J shed 7 bases, with 25 bases lying between them.

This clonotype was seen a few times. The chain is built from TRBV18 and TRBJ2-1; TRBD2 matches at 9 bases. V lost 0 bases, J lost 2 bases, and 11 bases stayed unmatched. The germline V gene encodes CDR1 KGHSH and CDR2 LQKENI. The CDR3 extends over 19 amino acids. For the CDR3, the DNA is TGTGCCAGCTCACCACCTTTAACTTTTGCTAGCGGGACCTACAATGAGCAGTTCTTC. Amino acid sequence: CASSPPLTFASGTYNEQFF.

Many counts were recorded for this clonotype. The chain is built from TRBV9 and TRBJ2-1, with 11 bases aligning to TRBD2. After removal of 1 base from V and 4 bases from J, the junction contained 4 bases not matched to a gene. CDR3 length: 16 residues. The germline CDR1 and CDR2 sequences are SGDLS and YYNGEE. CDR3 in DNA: TGTGCCAGCAGCGTATATAGCGGGGGGGCGTACAATGAGCAGTTCTTC. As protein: CASSVYSGGAYNEQFF.

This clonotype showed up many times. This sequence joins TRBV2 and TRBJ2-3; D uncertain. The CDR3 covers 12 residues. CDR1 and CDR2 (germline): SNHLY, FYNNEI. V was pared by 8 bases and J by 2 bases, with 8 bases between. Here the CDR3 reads CASEAVTDTQYF. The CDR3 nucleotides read TGTGCCAGCGAAGCAGTCACAGATACGCAGTATTTT. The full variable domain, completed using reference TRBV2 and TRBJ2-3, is EPEVTQTPSHQVTQMGQEVILRCVPISNHLYFYWYRQILGQKVEFLVSFYNNEISEKSEIFDDQFSVERPDGSNFTLKIRSTKLEDSAMYFCASEAVTDTQYFGPGTRLTVL.

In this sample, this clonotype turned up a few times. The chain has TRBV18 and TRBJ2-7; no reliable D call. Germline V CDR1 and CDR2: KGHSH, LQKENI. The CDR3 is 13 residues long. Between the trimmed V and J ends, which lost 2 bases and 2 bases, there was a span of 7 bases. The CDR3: CASSPGTAYEQYF. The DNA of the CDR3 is TGTGCCAGCTCACCAGGAACAGCCTACGAGCAGTACTTC. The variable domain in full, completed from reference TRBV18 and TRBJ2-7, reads NAGVMQNPRHLVRRRGQEARLRCSPMKGHSHVYWYRQLPEEGLKFMVYLQKENIIDESGMPKERFSAEFPKEGPSILRIQQVVRGDSAAYFCASSPGTAYEQYFGPGTRLTVT.

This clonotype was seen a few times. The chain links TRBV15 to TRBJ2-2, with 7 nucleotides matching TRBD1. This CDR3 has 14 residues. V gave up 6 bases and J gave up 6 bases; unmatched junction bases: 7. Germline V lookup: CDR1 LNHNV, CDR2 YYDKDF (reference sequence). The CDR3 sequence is CATRVGGWAGELFF. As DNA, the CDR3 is TGTGCCACCAGGGTAGGGGGCTGGGCCGGGGAGCTGTTTTTT.

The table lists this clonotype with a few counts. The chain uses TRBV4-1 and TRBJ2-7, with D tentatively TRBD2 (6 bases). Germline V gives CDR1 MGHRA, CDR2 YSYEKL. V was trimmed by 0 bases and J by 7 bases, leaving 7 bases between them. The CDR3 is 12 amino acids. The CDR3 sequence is CASSQDREEQYF. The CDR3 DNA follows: TGCGCCAGCAGCCAAGATCGGGAGGAGCAGTACTTC.

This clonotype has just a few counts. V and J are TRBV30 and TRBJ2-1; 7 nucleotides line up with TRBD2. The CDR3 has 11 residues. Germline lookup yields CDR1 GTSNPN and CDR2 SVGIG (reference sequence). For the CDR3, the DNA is TGTGTAGGCGGGAGAGTAAATGAGCAGTTCTTC. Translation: CVGGRVNEQFF.

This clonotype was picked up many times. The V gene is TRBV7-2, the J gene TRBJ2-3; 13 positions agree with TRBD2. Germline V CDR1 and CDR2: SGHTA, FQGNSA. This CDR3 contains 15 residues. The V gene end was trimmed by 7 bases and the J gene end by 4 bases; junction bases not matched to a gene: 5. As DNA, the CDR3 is TGTGCCAGCACCCTACTAGCGGGGGGGGCAGATACGCAGTATTTT. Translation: CASTLLAGGADTQYF.

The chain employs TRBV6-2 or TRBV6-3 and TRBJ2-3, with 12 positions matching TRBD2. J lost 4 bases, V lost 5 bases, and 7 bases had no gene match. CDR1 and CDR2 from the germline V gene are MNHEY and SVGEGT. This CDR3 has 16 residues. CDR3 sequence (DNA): TGTGCCAGCAGTGATCTAGCGGGGGGGCCGCCAGATACGCAGTATTTT. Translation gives CASSDLAGGPPDTQYF.

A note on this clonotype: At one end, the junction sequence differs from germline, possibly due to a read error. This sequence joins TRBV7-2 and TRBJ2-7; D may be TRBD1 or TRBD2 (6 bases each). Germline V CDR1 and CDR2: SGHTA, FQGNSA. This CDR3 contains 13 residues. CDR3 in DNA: TGTGCCTGCAGCTTAGGGGGGCGATACGAGCAGTACTTC. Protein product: CACSLGGRYEQYF.

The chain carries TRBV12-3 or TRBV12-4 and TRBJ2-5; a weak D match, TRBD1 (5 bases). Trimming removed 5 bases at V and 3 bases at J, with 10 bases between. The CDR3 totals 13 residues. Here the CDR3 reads CASSTAGKETQYF. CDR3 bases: TGTGCCAGCAGTACAGCAGGGAAAGAGACCCAGTACTTC.

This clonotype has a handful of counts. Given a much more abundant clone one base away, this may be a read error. The DNA for the CDR3 is TGTGCCAGCAGTTTAGGAAAGAACACTGAAGCTTTCTTT. Its translation: CASSLGKNTEAFF. This sequence joins TRBV27 and TRBJ1-1; no definite D call. CDR3 length: 13 amino acids. Germline-derived CDR1 and CDR2 are MNHEY and SMNVEV (reference sequence). V lost 2 bases and J lost 1, with 5 bases in between.

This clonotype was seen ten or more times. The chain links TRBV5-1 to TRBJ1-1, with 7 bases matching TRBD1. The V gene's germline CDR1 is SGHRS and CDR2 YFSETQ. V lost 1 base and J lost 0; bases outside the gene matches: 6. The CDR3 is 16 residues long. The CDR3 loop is CASSLSGQSLNTEAFF. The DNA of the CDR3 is TGCGCCAGCAGCTTGTCGGGACAGTCCCTGAACACTGAAGCTTTCTTT.